This T cell receptor beta chain originates from a study of PD-L1 blockade in urothelial cancer. Overall study: A median roughly 130,000 T cells were found in blood samples.

Generated by immunoSEQ multiplex PCR, the TCRdb table keeps only in-frame clones and is missing some. This table has around 70,000 clones, roughly 90% appearing once. The time point: pretreatment peripheral blood. Trimming pared 7 bases from V and 9 bases from J, leaving 19 bases between. This CDR3 is built from 14 residues. From germline, CDR1 is MNHNS and CDR2 SASEGT. This clonotype was obtained from a man between 65 and 80 years old with urothelial cancer. Here the sequenced sample was PBMCs, taken around atezolizumab (anti-PD-L1) treatment. The chain carries TRBV6-1 and TRBJ2-1; perhaps TRBD2 as D (5 bases). Written as DNA, the CDR3 is TGTGCCAGCACTCCTAGCTTCGGTCGAACTGAGCAGTTCTTC. Translation: CASTPSFGRTEQFF.